The TCR beta chain described here comes from a study of PD-1 blockade in classical Hodgkin lymphoma. Study-wide results and limits: By C4D1, CD4+ diversity increased significantly, especially in complete responders.

This clone is medium-sized (0.01 to 0.1%) in the sample. Its matching antigen is unknown. Other DNA sequences within the sample encode an identical CDR3. Described time point: cycle 4 day 1 (C4D1), after five to seven weeks of nivolumab. After autologous stem cell transplantation all patients relapsed, and prior brentuximab vedotin exposure differed between cohorts. Investigators obtained CD8+ T cells from thawed PBMCs by magnetic negative selection. CDR3 size: 14 residues. From germline, CDR1 is SEHNR and CDR2 FQNEAQ (reference sequence). V shed 1 base, J shed 2 bases, and the junction held 2 bases outside the gene matches. Assay used: immunoSEQ multiplex PCR; TCRdb lists only in-frame clones, some missing. Altogether fewer than 7,500 clones are present, approximately 60% being singletons, with the ten largest covering about 9.4%.

This rearrangement joins TRBV7-9 to TRBJ2-7, with TRBD1 identical over 7 bases. The material was CD8+ T cells from blood, obtained before the fourth cycle of nivolumab. The TCR sequence derives from a human donor with classical Hodgkin lymphoma. The CDR3 DNA is TGTGCCAGCAGCTTAGGGACAGGACCCTACGAGCAGTACTTC. Protein sequence: CASSLGTGPYEQYF. Full variable domain (rest looked up from reference TRBV7-9 and TRBJ2-7): DTGVSQNPRHKITKRGQNVTFRCDPISEHNRLYWYRQTLGQGPEFLTYFQNEAQLEKSRLLSDRFSAERPKGSFSTLEIQRTEQGDSAMYLCASSLGTGPYEQYFGPGTRLTVT.